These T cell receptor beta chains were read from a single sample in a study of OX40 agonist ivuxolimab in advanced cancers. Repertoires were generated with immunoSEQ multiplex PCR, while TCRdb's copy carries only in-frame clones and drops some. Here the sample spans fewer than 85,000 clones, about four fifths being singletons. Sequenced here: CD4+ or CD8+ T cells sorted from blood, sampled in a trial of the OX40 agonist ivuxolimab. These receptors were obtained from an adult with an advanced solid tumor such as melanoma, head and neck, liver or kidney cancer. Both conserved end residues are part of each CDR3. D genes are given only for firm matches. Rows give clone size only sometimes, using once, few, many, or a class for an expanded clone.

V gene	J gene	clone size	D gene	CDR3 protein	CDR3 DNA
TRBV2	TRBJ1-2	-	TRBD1	CASSERAGGANGYTF	TGTGCCAGCAGTGAAAGGGCAGGGGGCGCGAATGGCTACACCTTC
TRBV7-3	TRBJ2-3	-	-	CASSLMKDTQYF	TGTGCCAGCAGCTTAATGAAAGATACGCAGTATTTT
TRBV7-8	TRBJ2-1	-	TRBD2	CASSYAFSGLAGSSYNEQFF	TGTGCCAGCAGCTATGCTTTCTCGGGACTAGCGGGGAGCTCCTACAATGAGCAGTTCTTC
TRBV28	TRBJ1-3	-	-	CASGIYRDTIYF	TGTGCCAGCGGTATCTATAGGGACACCATATATTTT
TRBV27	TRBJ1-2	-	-	CASSPRNSYGYTF	TGTGCCAGCAGCCCCCGAAACAGCTATGGCTACACCTTC
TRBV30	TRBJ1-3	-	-	CAGGGQGSGNTIYF	TGTGCCGGAGGAGGGCAGGGGTCTGGAAACACCATATATTTT
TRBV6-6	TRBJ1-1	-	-	CASSYSGHGGPEAFF	TGTGCCAGCAGTTACTCGGGACATGGGGGCCCGGAAGCTTTCTTT
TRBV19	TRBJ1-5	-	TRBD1	CASMSGETGNQPQHF	TGTGCCAGTATGAGTGGGGAGACAGGGAATCAGCCCCAGCATTTT
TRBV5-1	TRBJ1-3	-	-	CASSLGSRGSGNTIYF	TGCGCCAGCAGCTTGGGATCCCGGGGCTCTGGAAACACCATATATTTT
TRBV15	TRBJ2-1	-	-	CATSRDGAYNEQFF	TGTGCCACCAGCAGAGATGGAGCGTACAATGAGCAGTTCTTC
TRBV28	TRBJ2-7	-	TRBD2	CASRSGGGTSYEQYF	TGTGCCAGCAGAAGTGGCGGGGGGACCTCCTACGAGCAGTACTTC
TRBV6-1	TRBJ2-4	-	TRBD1	CASSEDFMGQGAKNIQYF	TGTGCCAGCAGTGAAGACTTCATGGGACAGGGGGCCAAAAACATTCAGTACTTC
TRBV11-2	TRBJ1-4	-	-	CASSLSGWGEKLFF	TGTGCCAGCAGCTTATCAGGGTGGGGTGAAAAACTGTTTTTT
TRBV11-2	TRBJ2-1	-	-	CASSLDYYNEQFF	TGTGCCAGCAGCTTAGACTACTACAATGAGCAGTTCTTC
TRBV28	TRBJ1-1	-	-	CASSLGGAGTEAFF	TGTGCCAGCAGTTTAGGAGGGGCCGGCACTGAAGCTTTCTTT
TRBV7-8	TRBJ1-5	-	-	CASSLSPLGNQPQHF	TGTGCCAGCAGCTTATCCCCCCTGGGGAATCAGCCCCAGCATTTT
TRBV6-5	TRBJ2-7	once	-	CASTPGQGYEQYF	TGTGCCAGCACCCCCGGGCAGGGCTACGAGCAGTACTTC
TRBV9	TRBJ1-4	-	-	CASSATAFNEKLFF	TGTGCCAGCAGCGCCACAGCTTTTAATGAAAAACTGTTTTTT
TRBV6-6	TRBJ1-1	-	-	CASSYGGDTEAFF	TGTGCCAGCAGTTACGGGGGGGACACTGAAGCTTTCTTT
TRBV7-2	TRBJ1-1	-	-	CATQGETEAFF	TGTGCCACTCAGGGAGAAACTGAAGCTTTCTTT
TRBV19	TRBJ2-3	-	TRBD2	CASNERGSSTDTQYF	TGTGCCAGTAACGAGCGCGGGAGCAGCACAGATACGCAGTATTTT
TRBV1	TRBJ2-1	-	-	CTSSSGQGSGAGGEQFF	TGCACCAGCAGCTCGGGACAGGGCTCTGGCGCCGGGGGTGAGCAGTTCTTC
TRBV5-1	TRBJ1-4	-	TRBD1	CASSIQQGVGEKLFF	TGCGCCAGCAGCATACAACAGGGGGTCGGTGAAAAACTGTTTTTT
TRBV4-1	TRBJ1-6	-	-	CASSQEVQSPLHF	TGCGCCAGCAGCCAAGAAGTCCAGTCACCCCTCCACTTT
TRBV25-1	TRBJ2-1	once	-	CASSDEGRGTYNEQFF	TGTGCCAGCAGTGACGAGGGAAGGGGCACCTACAATGAGCAGTTCTTC
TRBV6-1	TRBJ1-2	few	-	CASSELLGAGYGYTF	TGTGCCAGCAGTGAACTATTGGGGGCAGGCTATGGCTACACCTTC
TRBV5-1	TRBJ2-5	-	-	CASSLGQGRGQETQYF	TGCGCCAGCAGCTTGGGACAGGGTCGGGGGCAAGAGACCCAGTACTTC
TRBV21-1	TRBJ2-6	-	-	CASLQGDRSGANVLTF	TGTGCCAGCCTACAGGGGGACCGCTCTGGGGCCAACGTCCTGACTTTC
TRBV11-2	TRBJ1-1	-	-	CASSSHRTQDKAFF	TGTGCCAGCAGCTCCCACCGGACACAGGACAAAGCTTTCTTT
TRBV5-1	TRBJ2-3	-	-	CASSPRLAWGPDTQYF	TGCGCCAGCAGCCCCCGACTAGCATGGGGGCCAGATACGCAGTATTTT
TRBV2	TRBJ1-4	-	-	CASRKNTATNEKLFF	TGTGCCAGCAGGAAAAACACCGCAACTAATGAAAAACTGTTTTTT
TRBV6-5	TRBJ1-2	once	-	CASSYQGDGYTF	TGTGCCAGCAGTTATCAAGGGGATGGCTACACCTTC
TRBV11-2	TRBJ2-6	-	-	CASSPSMAGANVLTF	TGTGCCAGCAGCCCCTCCATGGCCGGGGCCAACGTCCTGACTTTC
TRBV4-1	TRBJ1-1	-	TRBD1	CASSSTGRGGNTEAFF	TGCGCCAGCAGTTCGACAGGGCGTGGGGGGAACACTGAAGCTTTCTTT
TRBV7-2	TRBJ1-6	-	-	CASSLRGDNSPLHF	TGTGCCAGCAGCTTACGTGGTGATAATTCACCCCTCCACTTT
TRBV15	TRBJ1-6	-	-	CATSRDRGSPLHF	TGTGCCACCAGCAGAGATCGGGGCTCACCCCTCCACTTT
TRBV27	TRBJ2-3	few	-	CASSLSAGTDTQYF	TGTGCCAGCAGTTTATCAGCGGGTACAGATACGCAGTATTTT
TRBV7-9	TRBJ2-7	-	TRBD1	CASSPWTGNSYEQYF	TGTGCCAGCAGCCCATGGACAGGGAACTCCTACGAGCAGTACTTC
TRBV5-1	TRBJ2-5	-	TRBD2	CASRGSGGGKTQYF	TGCGCCAGCAGGGGAAGCGGGGGCGGAAAGACCCAGTACTTC
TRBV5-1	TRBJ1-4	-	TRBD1	CASRRTGQGNRAHEKLFF	TGCGCCAGCAGAAGGACTGGACAGGGGAATAGAGCGCATGAAAAACTGTTTTTT
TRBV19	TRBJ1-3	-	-	CASLLSGNAGNTIYF	TGTGCCAGCCTATTATCCGGGAACGCTGGAAACACCATATATTTT
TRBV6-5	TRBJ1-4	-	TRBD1	CASSLFTGGYGEKLFF	TGTGCCAGCAGTTTATTCACAGGGGGGTACGGAGAAAAACTGTTTTTT
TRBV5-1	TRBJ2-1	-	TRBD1	CASTPGTGGNEQFF	TGCGCCAGCACCCCAGGGACAGGAGGGAATGAGCAGTTCTTC
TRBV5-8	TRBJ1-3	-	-	CASTASRGLTIYF	TGTGCCAGCACCGCGTCTCGAGGTTTGACCATATATTTT
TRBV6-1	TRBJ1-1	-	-	CANEVQGTDTEAFF	TGTGCCAACGAGGTCCAGGGTACGGACACTGAAGCTTTCTTT
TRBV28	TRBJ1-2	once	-	CAIYSGYGYTF	TGTGCCATCTATTCCGGTTATGGCTACACCTTC
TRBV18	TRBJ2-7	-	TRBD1	CASSPPTGAYEQYF	TGTGCCAGCTCTCCACCTACAGGGGCATACGAGCAGTACTTC
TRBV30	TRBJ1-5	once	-	CAWSLGGNQPQHF	TGTGCCTGGAGTCTAGGGGGCAATCAGCCCCAGCATTTT
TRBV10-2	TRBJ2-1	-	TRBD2	CASTERASGRGEQFF	TGCGCCAGCACCGAGAGGGCTAGCGGGAGAGGTGAGCAGTTCTTC
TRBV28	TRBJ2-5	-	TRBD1	CATSDRVAETQYF	TGTGCCACCTCGGACAGGGTAGCAGAGACCCAGTACTTC
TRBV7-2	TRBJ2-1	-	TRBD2	CASSPHGREDNEQFF	TGTGCCAGCAGTCCCCACGGGAGGGAGGACAATGAGCAGTTCTTC
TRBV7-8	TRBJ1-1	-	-	CASSLAHGNTEAFF	TGTGCCAGCAGCTTAGCTCACGGAAACACTGAAGCTTTCTTT
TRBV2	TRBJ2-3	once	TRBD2	CASSAGTSDADTQYF	TGTGCCAGCAGTGCGGGGACTAGTGATGCAGATACGCAGTATTTT
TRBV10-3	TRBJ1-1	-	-	CAIKSAGMGNTEAFF	TGTGCCATCAAATCGGCAGGGATGGGGAACACTGAAGCTTTCTTT
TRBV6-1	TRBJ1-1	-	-	CASSSYYGRDEAFF	TGTGCCAGCAGTTCTTATTACGGGAGGGATGAAGCTTTCTTT
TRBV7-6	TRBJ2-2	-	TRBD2	CASSRGRPGTGELFF	TGTGCCAGCAGCCGCGGGAGGCCGGGCACCGGGGAGCTGTTTTTT
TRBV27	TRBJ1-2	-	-	CASSSHSRNWQMGYTF	TGTGCCAGCAGTTCCCACTCCAGAAATTGGCAGATGGGCTACACCTTC